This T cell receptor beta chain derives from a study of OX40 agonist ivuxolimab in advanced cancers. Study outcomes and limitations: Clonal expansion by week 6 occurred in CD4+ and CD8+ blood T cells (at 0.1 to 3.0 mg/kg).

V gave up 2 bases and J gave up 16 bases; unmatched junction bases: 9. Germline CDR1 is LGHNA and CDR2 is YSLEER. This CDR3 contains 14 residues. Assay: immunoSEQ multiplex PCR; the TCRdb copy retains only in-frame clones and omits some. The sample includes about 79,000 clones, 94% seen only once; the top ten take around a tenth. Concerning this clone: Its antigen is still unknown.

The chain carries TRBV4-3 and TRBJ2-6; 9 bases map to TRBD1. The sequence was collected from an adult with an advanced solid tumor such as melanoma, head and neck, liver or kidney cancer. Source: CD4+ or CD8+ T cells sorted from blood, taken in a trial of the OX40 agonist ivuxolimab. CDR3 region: CASSQPGQGASLTF. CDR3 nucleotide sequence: TGCGCCAGCAGCCAACCGGGACAGGGCGCCTCGCTGACTTTC.